This entry describes one T cell receptor (beta chain). No antigen is known for it. V gave up 3 bases and J gave up 8 bases, with 14 bases separating them. The CDR3 extends over 13 amino acids. Looked up from germline, CDR1 is SGHRS and CDR2 is YFSETQ. This entry belongs to a study of shared clonotypes between healthy human individuals. The wider study: Donors had three CD4 naive, three CD4 memory, two CD8 naive and one CD8 memory plate apiece. Overall study findings and caveats: Researchers found naive subsets generally carried larger estimated richness than memory subsets.

For every subset, genomic DNA was evenly distributed across several immunoSEQ plates. Generated by immunoSEQ multiplex PCR, the TCRdb table keeps only in-frame clones and is missing some. The sample lists 2 million to 2.5 million clones; 85% to 95% were seen once. The genes are TRBV5-1 and TRBJ1-2; possibly TRBD1 for D (6 bases). This TCR came from a young man in good health. The specimen was naive CD4+ T cells sorted from blood. The subset was: CD45RA+ positively selected. In DNA form, the CDR3 reads TGCGCCAGCAGCTCGGAGGGGGTAGGAGGCTACACCTTC. Residues: CASSSEGVGGYTF.